Reported below is one T cell receptor beta chain. The PCR employed 60 Vbeta primers together with 13 Jbeta primers. Measured with immunoSEQ multiplex PCR; TCRdb has only the in-frame clones, and not every one. The table has 30,000 to 45,000 clones, around 81% seen once. This specimen belongs to a study of cytomegalovirus exposure and HLA in healthy donors. Trimming cost V 5 bases and J 9 bases; bases outside gene matches: 12. The V gene's germline CDR1 is LNHDA and CDR2 SQIVND (reference sequence). The CDR3 totals 14 residues. V and J are TRBV19 and TRBJ2-5, with 7 positions matching TRBD1. Sequenced: PBMCs. This receptor was obtained from a woman aged 40 to 50 in good health and CMV-seronegative. CDR3 sequence (DNA): TGTGCCAGTAGTGGACAGGTGACAGGTGGGGCCCAGTACTTC. This codes for CASSGQVTGGAQYF.